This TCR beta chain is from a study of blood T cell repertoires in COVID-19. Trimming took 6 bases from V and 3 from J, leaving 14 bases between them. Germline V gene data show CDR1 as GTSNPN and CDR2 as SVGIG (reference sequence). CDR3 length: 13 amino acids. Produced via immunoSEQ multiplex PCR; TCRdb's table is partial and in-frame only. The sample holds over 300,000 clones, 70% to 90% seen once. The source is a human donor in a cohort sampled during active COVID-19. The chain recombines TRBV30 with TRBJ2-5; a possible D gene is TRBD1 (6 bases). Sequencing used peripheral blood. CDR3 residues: CACDRYREETQYF. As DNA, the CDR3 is TGTGCCTGCGACCGATACAGGGAAGAGACCCAGTACTTC. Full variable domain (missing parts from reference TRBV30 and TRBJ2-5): SQTIHQWPATLVQPVGSPLSLECTVEGTSNPNLYWYRQAAGRGLQLLFYSVGIGQISSEVPQNLSASRPQDRQFILSSKKLLLSDSGFYLCACDRYREETQYFGPGTRLLVL.